The rows below give T cell receptor beta chains drawn from one sample of a study of blood T cell repertoires in COVID-19. Libraries were prepared by immunoSEQ multiplex PCR; TCRdb keeps only in-frame clonotypes and omits some of them. The table has 200,000 to 300,000 clones, around 80% seen once. The sequencing input was peripheral blood. The receptors originated from a human donor in a cohort sampled during active COVID-19. CDR3s leave out the opening cysteine and the closing phenylalanine or tryptophan. A D gene is named only where the DNA matches it firmly.

d_gene,v_gene,len,CDR3aa
-,TRBV28,10,ASSLQFYEQY
TRBD1,TRBV28,15,ASTLPGTGTNTGELF
-,TRBV30,12,AWSVRAGRQPQH
-,TRBV19,12,ASSGGLNTGELF
-,TRBV6-5,12,ASSPPARYGEAF
TRBD1,TRBV18,13,ASSPNSAGGSEQF
TRBD2,TRBV9,12,ASSVAAGDYEQY
TRBD1,TRBV10-3,11,AISGQGKTEAF
TRBD2,TRBV2,10,ASSDQLAGEF
-,TRBV11-2,10,ASSRGGNEQF
-,TRBV3-1/TRBV3-2,13,ASRLGTSSGNTIY
TRBD1,TRBV6-5,13,ASMGQAYSNQPQH
-,TRBV7-2,15,ASSSDGQRTTNYGYT
TRBD1,TRBV5-5,11,ASSQDRDTEAF
-,TRBV27,16,ASSFRTVRGEPSTEAF
-,TRBV6-4,16,ASSDSIVGSGRYNEQF
-,TRBV14,13,ASSQANRQYNEQF
TRBD1,TRBV24-1,11,ATSPQGTGELF
TRBD1,TRBV11-2,14,ASSFAGTGEYNEQF
TRBD2,TRBV10-3,13,AISERSGDYNEQF
-,TRBV7-3,12,ASSIQGTADTQY
-,TRBV7-6,12,ASSPGVGEETQY
TRBD2,TRBV6-5,12,ASSYRAGGREQY